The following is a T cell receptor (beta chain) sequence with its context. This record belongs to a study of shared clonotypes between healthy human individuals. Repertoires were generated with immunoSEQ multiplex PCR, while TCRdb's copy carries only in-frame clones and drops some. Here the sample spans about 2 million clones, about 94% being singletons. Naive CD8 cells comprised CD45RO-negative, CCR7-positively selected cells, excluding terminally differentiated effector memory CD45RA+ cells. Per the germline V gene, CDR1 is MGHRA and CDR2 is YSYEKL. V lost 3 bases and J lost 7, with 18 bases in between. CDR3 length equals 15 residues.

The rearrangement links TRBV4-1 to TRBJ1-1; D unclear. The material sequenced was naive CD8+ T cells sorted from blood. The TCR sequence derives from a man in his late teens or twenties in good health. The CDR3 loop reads CASSHVTRVEGEAFF. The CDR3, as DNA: TGCGCCAGCAGCCACGTAACAAGAGTTGAGGGTGAAGCTTTCTTT.